This TCR beta chain came from a study of molecular identifiers for immune sequencing clone quantification. This clonotype has ten or more counts. Its target is not known. Whole-study findings and limits: Clone sizes that are highly expanded could be underestimated when identical TCR molecules share a barcode.

The authors built bulk TCR libraries by previously described methods with listed TCR primers. TCRdb processed the PCR reads anew with MiXCR; each CDR3 protein has one entry. The sample consists of 100,000 or so distinct CDR3 sequences, roughly 23% of them appearing once. Trimming removed 0 bases from V and 3 bases from J; junction bases left unmatched: 6. The length of the CDR3 is 15 residues. Germline assignment: CDR1 SGHTS and CDR2 YDEGEE. This TCR was sampled from a human donor in good health. Some libraries in this study had Jurkat cell RNA spiked in. V is TRBV5-8 and J is TRBJ2-7; TRBD1 agrees at 7 bases. Material: naive CD8+ T cells from blood, with Jurkat cell RNA spiked in. Specified subset: FACS-sorted CD8+CD4-CCR7+CD45RA+ naive T cells. The CDR3 nucleotides are TGTGCCAGCAGCTTGGTTGAGGGGGCCCTCTACGAGCAGTACTTC. It encodes CASSLVEGALYEQYF.